The present TCR beta chain was sequenced within a study of response to subunit inactivated influenza vaccine. Trimming removed 8 bases from V and 4 bases from J, with 11 bases in between. The CDR3 totals 12 residues. TCRdb itself ran the RT-PCR reads through MiXCR, one entry per CDR3 protein. The sample has roughly 500,000 distinct CDR3 sequences, roughly 27% seen once. The chain carries TRBV12-3 or TRBV12-4 and TRBJ1-1; D gene ambiguous. The sequencing here drew on CD4+ T cells sorted from PBMCs, taken 5 days after vaccination. This TCR came from a man in his forties or fifties who received an inactivated influenza vaccine. Written as DNA, the CDR3 is TGTGCCAGCGGACCATTGAGCACTGAAGCTTTCTTT. Protein: CASGPLSTEAFF.